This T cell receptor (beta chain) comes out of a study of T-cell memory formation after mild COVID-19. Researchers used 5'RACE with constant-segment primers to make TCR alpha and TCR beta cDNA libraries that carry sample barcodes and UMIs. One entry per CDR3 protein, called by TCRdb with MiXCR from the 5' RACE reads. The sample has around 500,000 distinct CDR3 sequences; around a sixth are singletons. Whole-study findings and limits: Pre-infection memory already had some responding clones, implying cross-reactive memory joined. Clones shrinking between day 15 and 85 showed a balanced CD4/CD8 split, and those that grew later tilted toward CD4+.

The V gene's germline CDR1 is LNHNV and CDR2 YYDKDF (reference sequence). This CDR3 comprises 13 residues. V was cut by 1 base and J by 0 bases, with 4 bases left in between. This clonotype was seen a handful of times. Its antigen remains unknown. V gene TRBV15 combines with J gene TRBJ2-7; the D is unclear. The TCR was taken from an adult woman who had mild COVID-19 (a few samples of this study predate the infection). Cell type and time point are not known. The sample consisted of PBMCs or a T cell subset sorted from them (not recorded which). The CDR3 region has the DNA TGTGCCACCAGCAGAGGTAGCTCCTACGAGCAGTACTTC. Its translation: CATSRGSSYEQYF.